This T cell receptor (beta chain) appears in the sequencing data of a study of Ad26.COV2.S vaccination and SARS-CoV-2 variants. About the study: Of the COV1001 trial arms, the Ad26.COV2.S arm included the donor. Intramuscularly, Ad26.COV2.S was given either once or twice, 56 days apart.

There are 14 residues in the CDR3. Germline-derived CDR1 and CDR2 are GTSNPN and SVGIG (reference sequence). Trimming pared 4 bases from V and 0 bases from J, leaving 11 bases between. Notes on the study in general: For non-spike TCRs, breadth in vaccine recipients resembled that in placebo recipients.

Treatment indicated: 19 received Ad26.COV2.S at low or high dose, single or two shots; about 5 received placebo; per-sample allocation not given. Following the first vaccine or placebo injection, samples were taken on day 63. Expression of Wuhan-strain SARS-CoV-2 spike came from the Ad26 vector that formed the vaccine. Turning to this clone: The antigen remains undetermined.

This table comes from immunoSEQ multiplex PCR, and its TCRdb copy is limited to in-frame clones, with some not included. The table shows about 450,000 clones, with roughly 89% occurring only once. The sequence was obtained from a person between 18 and 65 years old who received the Ad26.COV2.S COVID-19 vaccine or a placebo. J is TRBJ2-3 and V is TRBV30; D possibly uses TRBD1 or TRBD2 (5 bases each). The source material was peripheral blood, sampled in a trial of Ad26.COV2.S vaccine versus placebo. DNA for the CDR3: TGTGCCTGGAAAAGGGGACCTAGCACAGATACGCAGTATTTT. Residues: CAWKRGPSTDTQYF.